This TCR beta chain was identified in a study of human T cells and chemical hapten exposure. Study summary: Sensitization involved placing 2% DPC onto an approximately 2 cm by approximately 2 cm region of upper inner arm skin.

This clonotype turned up a few times. The antigen is unknown. Noted time point: pre-sensitization, week 0. Treatment meaning: therapeutic diphenylcyclopropenone sensitization with weekly scalp DPC. Study-wide findings and caveats: It was expanded TCRs that formed significantly more large CDR3 similarity clusters than controls did.

Germline lookup yields CDR1 DFQATT and CDR2 SNEGSKA (reference sequence). The CDR3 spans 14 residues. V was cut by 3 bases and J by 1 base, with 12 bases left in between. For the library, individual cDNA molecules each received unique molecular identifiers. TCRdb reprocessed the RACE reads via MiXCR and lists one record per CDR3 protein. The data hold under 300,000 distinct CDR3 sequences, with 7% to 10% observed a single time. The sequencing used whole blood, collected in connection with sensitization to the hapten diphenylcyclopropenone (DPC). V gene TRBV20-1 combines with J gene TRBJ1-2, with unresolved D. The source of this sequence is a middle-aged woman with alopecia areata. Some clones in this sample may be carry-over from other donors' samples. The CDR3 sequence: CSASLHGYNYGYTF. The CDR3 DNA reads TGCAGTGCTAGCCTACACGGGTATAACTATGGCTACACCTTC.